One and the same sample provided the 26 T cell receptor beta chains below, sequenced in a study of PD-L1 blockade in urothelial cancer. Measured with immunoSEQ multiplex PCR; TCRdb has only the in-frame clones, and not every one. The table includes tens of thousands of clones, over 80% detected once. Indicated time point: pretreatment peripheral blood. Sample: PBMCs, taken around atezolizumab (anti-PD-L1) treatment. These receptor sequences come from an older woman with urothelial cancer.

CDR3 protein: CASSPLQGIDHEQFF. CDR3 DNA: TGTGCCAGCAGCCCCCTTCAGGGGATTGACCATGAGCAGTTCTTC. This chain uses TRBV9 with TRBJ2-1, with D possibly TRBD1 on 6 matching bases. CDR3 length: 15 amino acids. Germline V lookup: CDR1 SGDLS, CDR2 YYNGEE. Trimming removed 4 bases from V and 8 bases from J, with 19 bases in between.

J is TRBJ1-2 and V is TRBV25-1; the D gene is possibly TRBD1 (6 bases). The germline V gene encodes CDR1 MGHDK and CDR2 SYGVNS. This CDR3 is 15 amino acids long. V was clipped by 2 bases and J by 7 bases, with 17 bases between them. CDR3 bases: TGTGCCAGCAGTGAAATGTCGGGGGGCGAGGGTGGCTACACCTTC. Protein: CASSEMSGGEGGYTF.

The rearrangement joins TRBV4-1 to TRBJ2-7; TRBD2 matches at 7 bases. Trimming cost V 1 base and J 6 bases; bases outside gene matches: 6. The CDR3 is 14 amino acids. From germline, CDR1 is MGHRA and CDR2 YSYEKL. CDR3 in DNA: TGCGCCAGCAGCCAAGCGGGAGGCGGCCGCGAGCAGTACTTC. It yields the protein CASSQAGGGREQYF.

The chain combines TRBV4-2 with TRBJ2-1; 8 bases line up with TRBD1. There are 16 residues in the CDR3. Looked up from germline, CDR1 is LGHNA and CDR2 is YNFKEQ. Unmatched junction bases numbered 3, after V lost 0 bases and J lost 2 bases. The CDR3 here is CASSQDRGRAYNEQFF. Here the CDR3 DNA reads TGTGCCAGCAGCCAAGACAGGGGGCGCGCCTACAATGAGCAGTTCTTC.

V is TRBV27 and J is TRBJ2-7, with D possibly matching TRBD2 (6 bases). This CDR3 comprises 13 residues. Trimming cost V 5 bases and J 2 bases, with 10 bases left between them. Germline lookup yields CDR1 MNHEY and CDR2 SMNVEV (reference sequence). CDR3 DNA sequence: TGTGCCAGCAGTGCGGGGTGGGCCTACGAGCAGTACTTC. Translated: CASSAGWAYEQYF.

The J gene is TRBJ2-2, the V gene TRBV5-1; 8 bases are a match to TRBD1. Trimming cost V 3 bases and J 0 bases; bases outside gene matches: 1. The CDR3 is made up of 15 amino acids. The germline gives CDR1 SGHRS, CDR2 YFSETQ. Here the CDR3 reads CASSSTGANTGELFF. The CDR3 DNA reads TGCGCCAGCAGCTCGACAGGGGCGAACACCGGGGAGCTGTTTTTT.

This chain joins TRBV5-5 and TRBJ2-2; 8 bases agree with TRBD1. The CDR3 extends over 16 amino acids. V trimming: 0 bases; J trimming: 4 bases; junction bases outside the gene matches: 5. Germline CDR1 and CDR2: SGHKS and YYEKEE (reference sequence). The CDR3 protein is CASSLAGGGTTGELFF. In nucleotides, the CDR3 is TGTGCCAGCAGCTTGGCAGGGGGCGGGACCACCGGGGAGCTGTTTTTT. Filled out from reference TRBV5-5 and TRBJ2-2, the complete variable domain reads DAGVTQSPTHLIKTRGQQVTLRCSPISGHKSVSWYQQVLGQGPQFIFQYYEKEERGRGNFPDRFSARQFPNYSSELNVNALLLGDSALYLCASSLAGGGTTGELFFGEGSRLTVL.

The rearrangement links TRBV27 to TRBJ1-2; possibly TRBD1 for D (5 bases). The CDR3 covers 13 residues. Trimming removed 4 bases from V and 5 bases from J, with 11 bases in between. Germline V gene sequence: CDR1 MNHEY, CDR2 SMNVEV (reference sequence). Written as DNA, the CDR3 is TGTGCCAGCAGTTCTGCCGGGGGTTATGGCTACACCTTC. This codes for CASSSAGGYGYTF.

The chain has TRBV11-2 and TRBJ2-1; tentative D call: TRBD1 (6 bases). Germline V gives CDR1 SGHAT, CDR2 FQNNGV. V was shortened by 1 base and J by 3 bases, with 16 bases between the two germline ends. The length of the CDR3 is 17 residues. The CDR3 reads CASSLVRTAFLYNEQFF. The CDR3 nucleotides are TGTGCCAGCAGCTTAGTTAGGACAGCTTTCCTCTACAATGAGCAGTTCTTC.

The J gene is TRBJ2-5, the V gene TRBV5-6; possibly TRBD2 for D (6 bases). CDR1 is SGHDT and CDR2 is YYEEEE in the germline V gene. Trimming pared 2 bases from V and 1 base from J, leaving 9 bases between. This CDR3 comprises 14 residues. CDR3 sequence (DNA): TGTGCCAGCAGCTTCCCGACTAGCCAAGAGACCCAGTACTTC. It codes for CASSFPTSQETQYF. The full variable domain, its missing parts supplied by reference TRBV5-6 and TRBJ2-5, is DAGVTQSPTHLIKTRGQQVTLRCSPKSGHDTVSWYQQALGQGPQFIFQYYEEEERQRGNFPDRFSGHQFPNYSSELNVNALLLGDSALYLCASSFPTSQETQYFGPGTRLLVL.

V is TRBV19 and J is TRBJ1-5, with 8 nucleotides matching TRBD1. CDR1 is LNHDA and CDR2 is SQIVND in the germline V gene (reference sequence). CDR3 size: 16 residues. J gave up 7 bases and V 3 bases, and 11 bases lay outside the gene matches. CDR3 in amino acids: CASSISAGGAGQPQHF. In DNA form, the CDR3 reads TGTGCCAGTAGTATCTCCGCAGGGGGCGCGGGACAGCCCCAGCATTTT.

V usage is TRBV4-3 and J usage is TRBJ1-1; D perhaps matches TRBD1 (5 bases). Germline-derived CDR1 and CDR2 are LGHNA and YSLEER. Trimming took 0 bases from V and 1 from J, leaving 15 bases between them. The CDR3 length is 17 residues. Here the CDR3 DNA reads TGCGCCAGCAGCCAAGATCGTGTAGGGGCCACGAACACTGAAGCTTTCTTT. This gives the protein CASSQDRVGATNTEAFF.

The chain recombines TRBV10-2 with TRBJ2-3, with a weak D call TRBD2 (5 bases). Germline V gene lookup returns CDR1 WSHSY and CDR2 SAAADI. The length of the CDR3 is 15 residues. Trimming removed 4 bases from V and 12 bases from J, with 23 bases in between. The CDR3 coding sequence is TGCGCCAGCAGTGGGCCCGGCTATGGGGAGTGGCTTCAGTATTTT. Its translation: CASSGPGYGEWLQYF.

The chain couples TRBV15 to TRBJ2-1; 12 nucleotides line up with TRBD2. The J segment lost 2 bases and the V segment lost 1 base, leaving 3 bases of the junction unmatched. The CDR3 spans 17 residues. Germline loops: CDR1 LNHNV, CDR2 YYDKDF (reference sequence). CDR3 nucleotides: TGTGCCACCAGCAGAGGTCGGACTAGCGGGACCTACAATGAGCAGTTCTTC. Protein product: CATSRGRTSGTYNEQFF.

The chain combines TRBV2 with TRBJ2-1; 8 bases agree with TRBD2. The CDR3 sequence is 14 residues long. Germline V gene sequence: CDR1 SNHLY, CDR2 FYNNEI. V was clipped by 5 bases and J by 5 bases; unmatched bases: 5. CDR3 sequence: CASSIRGGNNEQFF. CDR3 DNA: TGTGCCAGCAGTATACGGGGGGGGAACAATGAGCAGTTCTTC.

For the CDR3, the DNA is TGTGCCAGCAGTTTAGCGGGAGGCATCTCCTACGAGCAGTACTTC. Protein product: CASSLAGGISYEQYF. The chain joins TRBV27 to TRBJ2-7, with 8 positions matching TRBD2. The CDR3 has 15 amino acids. Germline V gene data show CDR1 as MNHEY and CDR2 as SMNVEV (reference sequence). J was trimmed by 0 bases and V by 2 bases; bases with no gene match: 3.

The chain is built from TRBV5-1 and TRBJ2-7, with 9 bases lining up with TRBD2. The V gene end was trimmed by 0 bases and the J gene end by 6 bases; junction bases not matched to a gene: 7. CDR1 is SGHRS, CDR2 YFSETQ, per germline. The CDR3 consists of 15 residues. CDR3 residues: CASSLDIAGVGEQYF. The CDR3 DNA is TGCGCCAGCAGCTTGGATATAGCGGGAGTGGGCGAGCAGTACTTC.

About this clone: Distinct nucleotide sequences in the sample also encode this CDR3. The chain has TRBV9 and TRBJ2-3; 14 bases fit TRBD2. V trimming: 0 bases; J trimming: 0 bases; junction bases outside the gene matches: 3. The CDR3 runs 18 residues. The germline gives CDR1 SGDLS, CDR2 YYNGEE. For the CDR3, the DNA is TGTGCCAGCAGCGTAGGACTAGCGGGAGGGACTAGCACAGATACGCAGTATTTT. It yields the protein CASSVGLAGGTSTDTQYF.

The chain uses TRBV27 and TRBJ1-6, with D perhaps matching TRBD1 (6 bases). This CDR3 region has 18 residues. Germline V gene data show CDR1 as MNHEY and CDR2 as SMNVEV (reference sequence). Trimming removed 3 bases from V and 3 bases from J, with 18 bases in between. CDR3 sequence reads: CASSFGQPRAIYNSPLHF. In nucleotides, the CDR3 is TGTGCCAGCAGTTTTGGACAGCCACGGGCTATCTATAATTCACCCCTCCACTTT.

This clone has a single count. The rearrangement uses TRBV11-2 and TRBJ1-2, with a possible D match to TRBD1 (6 bases). Between the trimmed V and J ends, which lost 5 bases and 8 bases, there was a span of 18 bases. CDR1 is SGHAT and CDR2 is FQNNGV in the germline V gene. The CDR3 length is 14 residues. The CDR3 sequence is CASSAQTGRQGYTF. The CDR3 nucleotides read TGTGCCAGCAGCGCCCAAACAGGGCGGCAAGGCTACACCTTC.

The rearrangement links TRBV7-9 to TRBJ1-6; D is perhaps TRBD1 (5 bases). Germline V lookup: CDR1 SEHNR, CDR2 FQNEAQ (reference sequence). V was pared by 1 base and J by 1 base, with 11 bases between. The CDR3 runs 17 residues. CDR3 sequence reads: CASSLGQGSSYNSPLHF. For the CDR3, the DNA is TGTGCCAGCAGCTTAGGTCAGGGATCGTCCTATAATTCACCCCTCCACTTT.

This chain uses TRBV10-3 with TRBJ2-1; 9 bases align to TRBD1. The germline V gene has CDR1 ENHRY and CDR2 SYGVKD. J lost 6 bases, V lost 0 bases, and 9 bases had no gene match. The CDR3 spans 17 residues. The CDR3 nucleotides read TGTGCCATCAGTGAGTCTTTGACAGGGGGATATCTCAATGAGCAGTTCTTC. It translates to CAISESLTGGYLNEQFF.

The rearrangement joins TRBV5-1 to TRBJ1-1; D is unresolved. The germline V gene encodes CDR1 SGHRS and CDR2 YFSETQ. V lost 1 base and J 1 base, leaving 8 bases between the germline ends. This CDR3 region has 14 residues. Here the CDR3 reads CASSLSAGNTEAFF. CDR3 DNA: TGCGCCAGCAGCTTGAGCGCTGGGAACACTGAAGCTTTCTTT.

This sequence joins TRBV11-2 and TRBJ2-1, with a possible D match to TRBD2 (5 bases). Trimming removed 1 base at V and 9 bases at J, with 10 bases between. The CDR3 has 13 residues. Germline CDR1 is SGHAT and CDR2 is FQNNGV. The CDR3 bases are TGTGCCAGCAGCTTAGGTGTAGGGAGTGAGCAGTTCTTC. It codes for CASSLGVGSEQFF.

This clone was counted a single time. A read error may be the cause here, since a much bigger clone is one base away. The chain is built from TRBV4-2 and TRBJ2-1; D possibly corresponds to TRBD2 (6 bases). Germline V gene data show CDR1 as LGHNA and CDR2 as YNFKEQ. CDR3 length: 14 amino acids. For the CDR3, the DNA is TGTGCCCCCCGGGCCGGGACTCGACGCAATAAGCAGTTCTTC. Its translation: CAPRAGTRRNKQFF.

The V call is TRBV7-3, the J call TRBJ2-3; D is possibly TRBD2 (6 bases). Germline CDR1 and CDR2: SGHTA and FQGTGA. The length of the CDR3 is 13 residues. The germline V and J ends were trimmed by 8 bases and 3 bases, with 12 bases remaining between them. CDR3 nucleotides: TGTGCCAGCGGCGCGGGATCAACAGATACGCAGTATTTT. The encoded protein is CASGAGSTDTQYF.